This TCR beta chain was identified in a study of response to subunit inactivated influenza vaccine. Study-wide results and caveats: T cells newly recruited by each seasonal influenza vaccination are few, the authors suggested.

This clonotype was seen at least ten times. The antigen remains unidentified. TCRdb processed the RT-PCR reads anew with MiXCR; each CDR3 protein has one entry. The sample holds 600,000 to 850,000 distinct CDR3 sequences, approximately 14% seen once. Sequenced here: PBMCs from blood, sampled 14 to 15 days before vaccination. The clonotype comes from a man aged 50-59 years who received an inactivated influenza vaccine.

The CDR3 coding sequence is TGTGCCACCATTCCCGGGACAGAGGGTGCAGATACGCAGTATTTT. Protein product: CATIPGTEGADTQYF. The rearrangement uses TRBV12-3 or TRBV12-4 and TRBJ2-3, with TRBD1 matching 7 bases. V was pared by 10 bases and J by 4 bases, with 14 bases of the junction left unmatched. This CDR3 contains 15 residues.